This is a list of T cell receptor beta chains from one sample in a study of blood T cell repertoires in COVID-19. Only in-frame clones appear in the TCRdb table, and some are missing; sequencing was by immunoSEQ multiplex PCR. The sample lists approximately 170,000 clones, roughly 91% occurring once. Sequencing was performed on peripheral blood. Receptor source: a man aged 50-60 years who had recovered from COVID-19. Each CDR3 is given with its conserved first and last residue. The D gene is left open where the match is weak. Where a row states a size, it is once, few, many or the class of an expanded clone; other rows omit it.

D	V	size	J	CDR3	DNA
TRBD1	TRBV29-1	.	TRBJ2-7	CSVVPTGLYEQYF	TGCAGCGTTGTCCCGACAGGGTTATACGAGCAGTACTTC
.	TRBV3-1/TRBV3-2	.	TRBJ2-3	CASSQDLDYDTQYF	TGTGCCAGCAGCCAAGATCTGGACTACGATACGCAGTATTTT
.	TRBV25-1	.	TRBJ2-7	CASSEDRHSNYEQYF	TGTGCCAGCAGTGAGGACAGACATTCGAACTACGAGCAGTACTTC
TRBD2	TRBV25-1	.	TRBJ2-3	CASSTGLAGGGGTQYF	TGTGCCAGCAGTACTGGACTAGCGGGGGGTGGAGGTACGCAGTATTTT
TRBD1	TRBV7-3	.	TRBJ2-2	CASSSRAGTDGELFF	TGTGCCAGCAGCTCTAGGGCCGGGACAGATGGGGAGCTGTTTTTT
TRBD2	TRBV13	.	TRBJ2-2	CASSYGQTSGLTGELFF	TGTGCCAGCAGCTATGGGCAGACTAGCGGGCTCACCGGGGAGCTGTTTTTT
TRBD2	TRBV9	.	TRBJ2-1	CASSPSRLAGPYNEQFF	TGTGCCAGCAGCCCATCCCGACTAGCGGGCCCCTACAATGAGCAGTTCTTC
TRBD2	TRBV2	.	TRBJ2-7	CASIRAGVVSEQYF	TGTGCCAGCATTAGAGCGGGAGTGGTTTCCGAGCAGTACTTC
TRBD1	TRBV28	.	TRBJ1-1	CASSSSGTGSVRGTEAFF	TGTGCCAGCAGTTCCTCCGGGACAGGGTCGGTCCGTGGCACTGAAGCTTTCTTT
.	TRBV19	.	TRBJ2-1	CASSIPGGEQFF	TGTGCCAGTAGTATCCCAGGGGGGGAGCAGTTCTTC
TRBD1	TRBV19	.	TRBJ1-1	CASSINRGEAFF	TGTGCCAGTAGTATTAACAGGGGTGAAGCTTTCTTT
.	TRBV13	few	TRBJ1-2	CASSLGGTYGYTF	TGTGCCAGCAGCTTAGGTGGTACATATGGCTACACCTTC
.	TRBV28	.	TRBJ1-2	CASSNRGYGYTF	TGTGCCAGCAGTAATAGGGGGTATGGCTACACCTTC
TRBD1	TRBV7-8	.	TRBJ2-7	CASSLVDRATEQYF	TGTGCCAGCAGCTTAGTTGACAGGGCGACCGAGCAGTACTTC
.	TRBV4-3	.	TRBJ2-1	CASSRRRRAALDNEQFF	TGCGCCAGCAGCCGGAGGCGAAGGGCGGCCCTCGACAATGAGCAGTTCTTC
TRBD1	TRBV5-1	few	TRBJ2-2	CASSLEPTGVGQTGELFF	TGCGCCAGCAGCTTGGAGCCCACAGGGGTCGGCCAAACCGGGGAGCTGTTTTTT